These T cell receptor beta chains were read from a single sample in a study of T cell changes during pregnancy in multiple sclerosis. Libraries were prepared by immunoSEQ multiplex PCR; TCRdb keeps only in-frame clonotypes and omits some of them. The sample carries more than 80,000 clones, around 90% recorded once. This specimen was peripheral blood, taken after pregnancy. The source of these receptors is a female donor with multiple sclerosis, enrolled in a pregnancy study. Both conserved end residues are part of each CDR3. The D gene is left open where the match is weak. Rows give clone size only sometimes, using once, few, many, or a class for an expanded clone.

v_call	cdr3_length	j_call	clone_size	d_call	cdr3_nt	cdr3_aa
TRBV30	11	TRBJ2-5	.	TRBD2	TGTGCCTGGACCGGGGGGGGGACCCAGTACTTC	CAWTGGGTQYF
TRBV9	14	TRBJ2-5	.	.	TGTGCCAGCAGCAAAGGGGGGGGCGGCGAGACCCAGTACTTC	CASSKGGGGETQYF
TRBV5-1	15	TRBJ2-5	.	.	TGCGCCAGCAGCTTGCAGGGGTCAAGGCAAGAGACCCAGTACTTC	CASSLQGSRQETQYF
TRBV18	14	TRBJ1-4	once	TRBD1	TGTGCCAGCTCAAACGACAGGGGCAGTGAAAAACTGTTTTTT	CASSNDRGSEKLFF
TRBV7-8	17	TRBJ2-6	.	TRBD1	TGTGCCAGCAGCCCCCGGGACAGGGGCTCTGGGGCCAACGTCCTGACTTTC	CASSPRDRGSGANVLTF
TRBV27	14	TRBJ2-1	.	TRBD1	TGTGCCAGCAAACGGGACAGGGGAGGGGGTGAGCAGTTCTTC	CASKRDRGGGEQFF
TRBV6-1	15	TRBJ2-3	.	TRBD2	TGTGCCTCCAAACGCCGGGAGGAGCGCACAGATACGCAGTATTTT	CASKRREERTDTQYF
TRBV9	18	TRBJ1-3	.	.	TGTGCCAGCAGCGTAGAAAGTCAGGGGCCTTACTCTGGAAACACCATATATTTT	CASSVESQGPYSGNTIYF
TRBV5-4	16	TRBJ1-1	.	TRBD1	TGTGCCAGCAGCTTGGGGATTAGGGGGCCGGACACTGAAGCTTTCTTT	CASSLGIRGPDTEAFF
TRBV28	15	TRBJ1-5	.	.	TGTGCCAGCAGTTTATACACAGGGCCAAATCAGCCCCAGCATTTT	CASSLYTGPNQPQHF
TRBV7-6	16	TRBJ2-5	.	.	TGTGCCAGTTTTAGGAACTCGGCGGGATCAAGGGAGACCCAGTACTTC	CASFRNSAGSRETQYF
TRBV4-2	18	TRBJ1-4	.	.	TGTGCCAGCAGCCAAGATCGGGGTGGGTGGGGAACTAATGAAAAACTGTTTTTT	CASSQDRGGWGTNEKLFF
TRBV30	13	TRBJ1-5	.	.	TGTGCCTGGAGTGCCGCGACAGGTCAGCCCCAGCATTTT	CAWSAATGQPQHF
TRBV5-6	15	TRBJ2-1	once	TRBD2	TGTGCCAGCAGACAGAACGGGGGGTCCTACAATGAGCAGTTCTTC	CASRQNGGSYNEQFF
TRBV6-5	15	TRBJ1-4	.	.	TGTGCCAGCAGTTACTCCCACAGACCTAATGAAAAACTGTTTTTT	CASSYSHRPNEKLFF
TRBV7-9	11	TRBJ1-2	.	.	TGTGCCAGCATCACTAACTATGGCTACACCTTC	CASITNYGYTF
TRBV5-6	15	TRBJ2-2	.	.	TGTGCCAGCAGCTCGCCGACAGGTGGGACCCGGGAGCTGTTTTTT	CASSSPTGGTRELFF
TRBV5-6	15	TRBJ2-7	.	.	TGTGCCAGCAGCGGGGCCGGGGTAGCGGTGCTCGAGCAGTACTTC	CASSGAGVAVLEQYF
TRBV6-1	12	TRBJ1-4	.	.	TGTGCCAGCAGACTAGGGAATGAAAAACTGTTTTTT	CASRLGNEKLFF
TRBV6-4	15	TRBJ2-5	.	TRBD1	TGTGCCAGCAGTGACTCAACCGGACAGGAAGAGACCCAGTACTTC	CASSDSTGQEETQYF
TRBV2	14	TRBJ2-2	.	.	TGTGCCAGCAGTGAAGCGCTTAGCACCGGGGAGCTGTTTTTT	CASSEALSTGELFF
TRBV2	15	TRBJ2-1	once	.	TGTGCCAGCAGGACTCGAGCGGTCCCCTACAATGAGCAGTTCTTC	CASRTRAVPYNEQFF
TRBV4-2	18	TRBJ1-5	once	.	TGTGCCAGCAGCCAAGATTCGGCCAGGGCCAGTATCAGGCAGCCCCAGCATTTT	CASSQDSARASIRQPQHF
TRBV7-2	14	TRBJ2-5	.	TRBD2	TGTGCCAGCAGCTCCAGACTAGCGGAAGAGACCCAGTACTTC	CASSSRLAEETQYF
TRBV5-8	13	TRBJ1-2	.	.	TGTGCCAGCAGACAACCAGGGTACTATGGCTACACCTTC	CASRQPGYYGYTF
TRBV28	15	TRBJ2-1	.	.	TGTGCCAGCAGTCCACTCCCGCCCCCGGTTGATGAGCAGTTCTTC	CASSPLPPPVDEQFF
TRBV9	14	TRBJ2-1	.	TRBD2	TGTGCCAGCAGCATTCCGGGACTAGCGAATGAGCAGTTCTTC	CASSIPGLANEQFF
TRBV10-3	14	TRBJ1-1	.	TRBD1	TGTGCCATCGGTGGACAGGGAATGAACACTGAAGCTTTCTTT	CAIGGQGMNTEAFF
TRBV7-9	13	TRBJ1-2	.	.	TGTGCCAGCAGCTCCCTCAGGGAGGGCGGCTACACCTTC	CASSSLREGGYTF
TRBV11-1	13	TRBJ1-1	.	TRBD1	TGTGCCAGCAGCTTAGGACAGGGCGTTGAAGCTTTCTTT	CASSLGQGVEAFF
TRBV28	15	TRBJ2-2	.	TRBD1	TGTGCCAGCAGTGGGGGACAGGAGCACACCGGGGAGCTGTTTTTT	CASSGGQEHTGELFF
TRBV9	15	TRBJ1-4	.	TRBD1	TGTGCCAGCAGCGTCGGGACAGGGAGGGATGAAAAACTGTTTTTT	CASSVGTGRDEKLFF
TRBV5-1	14	TRBJ2-1	.	TRBD2	TGCGCCAGCAGCTTGTCTAGCGGAAACAATGAGCAGTTCTTC	CASSLSSGNNEQFF
TRBV7-2	16	TRBJ2-3	.	.	TGTGCCAGCAGCAGCATTGGGACAAGTATCGCAGATACGCAGTATTTT	CASSSIGTSIADTQYF
TRBV5-4	16	TRBJ1-2	.	TRBD1	TGTGCCAGCAGCGTACGAAACCGGGACAGGGGGTATGGCTACACCTTC	CASSVRNRDRGYGYTF
TRBV19	15	TRBJ2-6	.	.	TGTGCCAGTAGTGAACTGATCTCTGGGGCCAACGTCCTGACTTTC	CASSELISGANVLTF
TRBV7-9	15	TRBJ1-1	.	.	TGTGCCAGCACGCAAGGAGGACAGATGAACACTGAAGCTTTCTTT	CASTQGGQMNTEAFF
TRBV18	14	TRBJ1-1	.	.	TGTGCCAGCTCACCTTCCCATGGGGGGACTGAAGCTTTCTTT	CASSPSHGGTEAFF
TRBV6-1	15	TRBJ1-1	.	.	TGTGCCAGCACCGAGCGGGGAGGGTTGAACACTGAAGCTTTCTTT	CASTERGGLNTEAFF
TRBV7-8	14	TRBJ2-5	once	.	TGTGCCAGCAGCGTCGGGCAGGGGAGTGAGACCCAGTACTTC	CASSVGQGSETQYF
TRBV19	15	TRBJ2-7	.	.	TGTGCCAGTAGTATCGCTCCAGGGGGGTCCTACGAGCAGTACTTC	CASSIAPGGSYEQYF